The 8 T cell receptor beta chains below were found in one sample sequenced in a study of T cell repertoires in cytomegalovirus infection. TCRdb processed the reads anew with MiXCR; each CDR3 protein has one entry. The table shows more than 85,000 distinct CDR3 sequences, with more than 15% occurring only once. Input material: PBMCs. The source of these receptors is a human donor in good health (CMV status not recorded). Some clones in this sample may be carry-over from other donors' samples.

The genes are TRBV4-3 and TRBJ1-2, with D perhaps matching TRBD1 (5 bases). Looked up from germline, CDR1 is LGHNA and CDR2 is YSLEER. The germline V and J ends were trimmed by 0 bases and 10 bases, with 18 bases remaining between them. This CDR3 comprises 15 residues. The CDR3 loop is CASSQDSGTLGPYTF. CDR3 sequence (DNA): TGCGCCAGCAGCCAAGATAGTGGCACTCTGGGACCCTACACCTTC.

This clonotype was observed at least ten times. The chain combines TRBV29-1 with TRBJ1-2; D is possibly TRBD1 (5 bases). V was clipped by 7 bases and J by 8 bases, with 26 bases between them. Germline values: CDR1 SQVTM, CDR2 ANQGSEA. This CDR3 is built from 15 residues. The CDR3 is CSAESGGGALRGYTF. The CDR3 DNA follows: TGCAGCGCCGAGTCGGGCGGAGGGGCCCTGCGAGGCTACACCTTC.

The CDR3 DNA reads as TGCAGTGCTAGTCTAGAAACGGTTAGCACGCAGTATTTT. It encodes CSASLETVSTQYF. The chain has TRBV20-1 and TRBJ2-3, with D unresolved. Germline V gene lookup returns CDR1 DFQATT and CDR2 SNEGSKA (reference sequence). V shed 3 bases and J shed 9 bases, with 16 bases lying between them. This CDR3 is built from 13 residues.

With respect to this clonotype: This may be a read error, as it is one base from a much larger clone. The rearrangement uses TRBV2 and TRBJ2-7, with TRBD1 matching 9 bases. Per germline, CDR1 SNHLY and CDR2 FYNNEI. The CDR3 is 15 amino acids. The CDR3 DNA follows: TGTGCCAGCAGTGAAGACCCGGGACAGGGATACGAGCTGTACTTC. As protein: CASSEDPGQGYELYF.

The chain carries TRBV4-1 and TRBJ2-4; tentatively, D is TRBD1 or TRBD2 (5 bases each). The CDR3 spans 17 residues. Trimming left V 1 base short and J 2 bases short, with 15 bases between. Germline V gene data show CDR1 as MGHRA and CDR2 as YSYEKL. The CDR3 reads CASSQVGEGSSKNIQYF. The CDR3 nucleotides are TGCGCCAGCAGCCAAGTGGGGGAAGGAAGTTCCAAAAACATTCAGTACTTC.

This clonotype was observed a few times. V usage is TRBV5-6 and J usage is TRBJ2-5; D remains ambiguous. This CDR3 has 14 amino acids. Germline CDR1 is SGHDT and CDR2 is YYEEEE. Trimming took 1 base from V and 4 from J, leaving 11 bases between them. The CDR3 sequence is CASSLNPVGETQYF. DNA for the CDR3: TGTGCCAGCAGCTTGAACCCTGTGGGAGAGACCCAGTACTTC.

This clonotype has a count of ten or more. The CDR3 loop reads CASSLRMDSEAFF. The CDR3 DNA follows: TGTGCCAGCAGCTTAAGGATGGACAGTGAAGCTTTCTTT. V and J are TRBV7-3 and TRBJ1-1, with D possibly matching TRBD1 (6 bases). V was shortened by 1 base and J by 7 bases, with 10 bases between the two germline ends. Germline values: CDR1 SGHTA, CDR2 FQGTGA. The CDR3 spans 13 residues.

This clonotype has ten or more counts. This chain links TRBV2 with TRBJ2-1; 11 bases are a match to TRBD2. In germline, CDR1 is SNHLY, CDR2 FYNNEI. The CDR3 length is 16 residues. V lost 6 bases and J lost 9; bases outside the gene matches: 13. In DNA, the CDR3 is TGTGCCAGCAGGGAAACTAGCGGGGGCCCGGTGGGTGAGCAGTTCTTC. It translates to CASRETSGGPVGEQFF.